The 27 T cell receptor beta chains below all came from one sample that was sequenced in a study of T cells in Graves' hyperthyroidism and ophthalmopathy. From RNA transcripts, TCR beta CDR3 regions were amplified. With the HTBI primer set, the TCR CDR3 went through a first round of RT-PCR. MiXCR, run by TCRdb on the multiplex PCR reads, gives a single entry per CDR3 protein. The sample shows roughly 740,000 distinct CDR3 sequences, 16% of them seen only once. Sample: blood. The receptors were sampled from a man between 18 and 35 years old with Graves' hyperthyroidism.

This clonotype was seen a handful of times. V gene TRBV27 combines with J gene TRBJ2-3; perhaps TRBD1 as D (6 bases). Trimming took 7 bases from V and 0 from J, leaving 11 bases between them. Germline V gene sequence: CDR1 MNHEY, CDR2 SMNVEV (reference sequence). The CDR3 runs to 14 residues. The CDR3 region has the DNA TGTGCCAGCATGGACACAGGGAGCACAGATACGCAGTATTTT. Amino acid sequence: CASMDTGSTDTQYF.

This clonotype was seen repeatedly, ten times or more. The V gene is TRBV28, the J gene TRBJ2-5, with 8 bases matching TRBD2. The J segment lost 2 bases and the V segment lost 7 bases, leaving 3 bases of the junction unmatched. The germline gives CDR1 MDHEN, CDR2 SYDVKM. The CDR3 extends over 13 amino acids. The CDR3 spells CASNGGGQETQYF. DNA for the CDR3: TGTGCCAGCAACGGGGGGGGGCAAGAGACCCAGTACTTC.

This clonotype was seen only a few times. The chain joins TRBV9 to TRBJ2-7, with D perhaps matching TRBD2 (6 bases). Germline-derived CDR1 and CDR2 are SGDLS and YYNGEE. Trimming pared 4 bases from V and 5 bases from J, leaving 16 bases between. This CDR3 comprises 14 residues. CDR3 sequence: CASSPGAGFHEQYF. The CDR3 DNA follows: TGTGCCAGCAGCCCAGGTGCGGGGTTCCACGAGCAGTACTTC. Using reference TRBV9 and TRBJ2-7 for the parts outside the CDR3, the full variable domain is DSGVTQTPKHLITATGQRVTLRCSPRSGDLSVYWYQQSLDQGLQFLIQYYNGEERAKGNILERFSAQQFPDLHSELNLSSLELGDSALYFCASSPGAGFHEQYFGPGTRLTVT.

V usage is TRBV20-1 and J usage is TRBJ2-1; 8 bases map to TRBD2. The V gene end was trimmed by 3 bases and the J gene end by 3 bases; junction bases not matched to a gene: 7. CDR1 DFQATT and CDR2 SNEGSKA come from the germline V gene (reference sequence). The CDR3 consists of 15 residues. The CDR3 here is CSASPRAGVYNEQFF. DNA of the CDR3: TGCAGTGCTAGCCCGCGAGCGGGAGTCTACAATGAGCAGTTCTTC.

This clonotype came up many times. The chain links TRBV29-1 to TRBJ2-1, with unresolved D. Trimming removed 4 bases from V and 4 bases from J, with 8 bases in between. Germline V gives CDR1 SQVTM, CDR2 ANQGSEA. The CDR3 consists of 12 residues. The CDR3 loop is CSVAGYYNEQFF. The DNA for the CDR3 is TGCAGCGTTGCTGGGTATTACAATGAGCAGTTCTTC.

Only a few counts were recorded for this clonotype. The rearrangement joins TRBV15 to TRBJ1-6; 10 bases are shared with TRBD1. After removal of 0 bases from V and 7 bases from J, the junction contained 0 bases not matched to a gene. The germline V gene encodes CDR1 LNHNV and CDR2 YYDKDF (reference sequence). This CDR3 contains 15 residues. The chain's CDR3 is CATSREGQGNSPLHF. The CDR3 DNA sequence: TGTGCCACCAGCAGAGAGGGACAGGGGAATTCACCCCTCCACTTT. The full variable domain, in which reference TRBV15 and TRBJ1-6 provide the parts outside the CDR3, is DAMVIQNPRYQVTQFGKPVTLSCSQTLNHNVMYWYQQKSSQAPKLLFHYYDKDFNNEADTPDNFQSRRPNTSFCFLDIRSPGLGDTAMYLCATSREGQGNSPLHFGNGTRLTVT.

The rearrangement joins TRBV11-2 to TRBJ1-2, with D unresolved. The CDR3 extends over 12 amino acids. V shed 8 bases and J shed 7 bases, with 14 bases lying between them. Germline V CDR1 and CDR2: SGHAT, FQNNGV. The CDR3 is CASSLSESGYTF. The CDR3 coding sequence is TGTGCCAGCTCCCTTTCCGAGAGTGGCTACACCTTC.

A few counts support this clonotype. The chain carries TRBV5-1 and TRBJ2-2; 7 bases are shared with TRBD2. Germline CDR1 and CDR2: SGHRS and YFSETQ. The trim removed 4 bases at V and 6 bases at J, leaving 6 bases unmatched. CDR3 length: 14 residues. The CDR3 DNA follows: TGCGCCAGCAGCCCCCCCGGGGGGTCCGGGGAGCTGTTTTTT. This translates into CASSPPGGSGELFF.

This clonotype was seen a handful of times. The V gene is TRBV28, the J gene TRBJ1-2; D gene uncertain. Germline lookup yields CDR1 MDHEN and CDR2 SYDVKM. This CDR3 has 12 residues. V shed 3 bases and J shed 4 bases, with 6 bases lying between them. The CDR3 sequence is CASSFGPYGYTF. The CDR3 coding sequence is TGTGCCAGCAGTTTTGGGCCCTATGGCTACACCTTC.

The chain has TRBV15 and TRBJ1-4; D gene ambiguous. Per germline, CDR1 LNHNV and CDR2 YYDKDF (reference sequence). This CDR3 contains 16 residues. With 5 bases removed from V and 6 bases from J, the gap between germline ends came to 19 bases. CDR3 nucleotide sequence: TGTGCCACCAGCGCTAGCGGTAGTGGGAGGGATGAAAAACTGTTTTTT. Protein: CATSASGSGRDEKLFF.

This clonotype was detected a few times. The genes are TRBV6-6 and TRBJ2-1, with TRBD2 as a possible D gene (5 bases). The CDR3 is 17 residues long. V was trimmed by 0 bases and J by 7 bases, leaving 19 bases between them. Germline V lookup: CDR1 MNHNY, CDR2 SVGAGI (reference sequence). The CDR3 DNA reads TGTGCCAGCAGTTACTCGATGGGGTACGCGACTACAAATGAGCAGTTCTTC. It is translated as CASSYSMGYATTNEQFF.

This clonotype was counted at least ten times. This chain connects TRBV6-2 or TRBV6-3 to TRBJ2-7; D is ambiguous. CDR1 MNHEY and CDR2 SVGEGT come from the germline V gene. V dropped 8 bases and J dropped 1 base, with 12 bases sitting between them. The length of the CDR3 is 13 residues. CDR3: CASLRTGSYEQYF. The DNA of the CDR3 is TGTGCCAGCCTTCGGACCGGGTCCTACGAGCAGTACTTC.

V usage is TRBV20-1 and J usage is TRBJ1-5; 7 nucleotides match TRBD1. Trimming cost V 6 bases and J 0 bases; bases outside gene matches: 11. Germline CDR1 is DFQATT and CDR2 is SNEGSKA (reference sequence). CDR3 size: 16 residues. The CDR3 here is CSATPETGHSNQPQHF. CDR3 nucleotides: TGCAGTGCGACGCCAGAGACAGGGCATAGCAATCAGCCCCAGCATTTT.

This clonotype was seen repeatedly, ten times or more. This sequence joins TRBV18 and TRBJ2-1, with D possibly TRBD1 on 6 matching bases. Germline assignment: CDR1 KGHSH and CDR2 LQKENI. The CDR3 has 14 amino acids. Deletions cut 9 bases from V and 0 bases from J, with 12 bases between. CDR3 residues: CASSQGPSYNEQFF. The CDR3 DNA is TGTGCCAGTTCCCAGGGGCCCTCCTACAATGAGCAGTTCTTC.

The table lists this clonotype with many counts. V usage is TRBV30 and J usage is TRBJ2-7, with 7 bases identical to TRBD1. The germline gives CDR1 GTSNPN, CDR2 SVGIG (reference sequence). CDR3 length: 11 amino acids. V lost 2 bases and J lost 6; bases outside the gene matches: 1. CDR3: CAWSSGGEQYF. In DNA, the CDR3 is TGTGCCTGGAGTTCAGGGGGCGAGCAGTACTTC. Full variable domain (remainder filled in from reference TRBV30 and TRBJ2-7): SQTIHQWPATLVQPVGSPLSLECTVEGTSNPNLYWYRQAAGRGLQLLFYSVGIGQISSEVPQNLSASRPQDRQFILSSKKLLLSDSGFYLCAWSSGGEQYFGPGTRLTVT.

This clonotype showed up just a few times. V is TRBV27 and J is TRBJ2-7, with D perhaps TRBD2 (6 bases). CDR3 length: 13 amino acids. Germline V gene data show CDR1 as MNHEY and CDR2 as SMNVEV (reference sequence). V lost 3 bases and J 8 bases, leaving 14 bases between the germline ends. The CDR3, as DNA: TGTGCCAGCAGTTTCCCAAGTGGGGGGAAGCAGTACTTC. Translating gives CASSFPSGGKQYF.

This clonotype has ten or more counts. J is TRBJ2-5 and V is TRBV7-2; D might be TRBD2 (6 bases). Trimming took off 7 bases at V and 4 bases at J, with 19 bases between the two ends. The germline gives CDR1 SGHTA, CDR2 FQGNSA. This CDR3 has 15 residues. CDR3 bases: TGTGCCAGCATCCGATCCGGGACTCAGAGAGAGACCCAGTACTTC. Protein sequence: CASIRSGTQRETQYF.

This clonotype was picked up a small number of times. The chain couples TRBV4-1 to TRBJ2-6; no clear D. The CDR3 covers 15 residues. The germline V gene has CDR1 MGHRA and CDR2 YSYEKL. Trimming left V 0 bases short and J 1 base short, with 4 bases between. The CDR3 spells CASSQETSGANVLTF. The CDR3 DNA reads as TGCGCCAGCAGCCAAGAGACATCTGGGGCCAACGTCCTGACTTTC.

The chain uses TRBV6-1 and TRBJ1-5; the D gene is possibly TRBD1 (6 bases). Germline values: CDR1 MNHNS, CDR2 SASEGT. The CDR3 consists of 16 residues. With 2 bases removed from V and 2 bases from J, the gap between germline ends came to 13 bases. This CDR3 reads CASSEKGGAGNQPQHF. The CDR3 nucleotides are TGTGCCAGCAGTGAAAAAGGGGGGGCCGGCAATCAGCCCCAGCATTTT.

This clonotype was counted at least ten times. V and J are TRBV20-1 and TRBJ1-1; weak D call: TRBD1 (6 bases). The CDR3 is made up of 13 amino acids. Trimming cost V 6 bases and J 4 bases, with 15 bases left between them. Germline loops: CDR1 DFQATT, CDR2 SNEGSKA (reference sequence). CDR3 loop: CSAFPGGSTEAFF. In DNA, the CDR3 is TGCAGTGCCTTCCCCGGGGGCAGCACTGAAGCTTTCTTT.

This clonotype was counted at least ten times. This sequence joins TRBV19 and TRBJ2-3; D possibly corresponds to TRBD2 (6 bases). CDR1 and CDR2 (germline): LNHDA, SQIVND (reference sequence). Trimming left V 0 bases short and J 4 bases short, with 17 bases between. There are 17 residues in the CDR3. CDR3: CASSIDLGGAESDTQYF. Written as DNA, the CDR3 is TGTGCCAGTAGTATAGATCTCGGGGGAGCGGAGTCAGATACGCAGTATTTT.

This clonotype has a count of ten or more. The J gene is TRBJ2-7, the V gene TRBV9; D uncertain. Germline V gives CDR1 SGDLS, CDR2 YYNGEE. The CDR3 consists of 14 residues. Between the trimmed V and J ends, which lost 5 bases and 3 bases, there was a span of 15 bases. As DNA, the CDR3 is TGTGCCAGCAGTCGCTCACGGGCCAGCTACGAGCAGTACTTC. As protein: CASSRSRASYEQYF.

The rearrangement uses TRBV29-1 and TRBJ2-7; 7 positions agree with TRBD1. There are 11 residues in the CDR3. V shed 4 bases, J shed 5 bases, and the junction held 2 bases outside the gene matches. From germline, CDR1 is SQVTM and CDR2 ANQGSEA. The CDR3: CSVAQGNEQYF. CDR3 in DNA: TGCAGCGTTGCACAGGGGAACGAGCAGTACTTC.

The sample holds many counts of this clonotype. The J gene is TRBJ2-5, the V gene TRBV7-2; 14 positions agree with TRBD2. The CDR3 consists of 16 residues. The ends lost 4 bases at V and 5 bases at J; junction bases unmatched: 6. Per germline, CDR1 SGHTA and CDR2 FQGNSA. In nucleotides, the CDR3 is TGTGCCAGCAGCTCCGGGACTAGCGGGAGACGTGAGACCCAGTACTTC. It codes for CASSSGTSGRRETQYF.

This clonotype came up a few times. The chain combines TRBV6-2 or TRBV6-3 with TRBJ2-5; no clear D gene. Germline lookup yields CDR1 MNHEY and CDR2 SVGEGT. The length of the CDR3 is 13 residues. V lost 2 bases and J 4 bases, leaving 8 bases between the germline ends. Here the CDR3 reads CASSYVRAETQYF. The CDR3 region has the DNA TGTGCCAGCAGTTACGTTAGAGCAGAGACCCAGTACTTC.

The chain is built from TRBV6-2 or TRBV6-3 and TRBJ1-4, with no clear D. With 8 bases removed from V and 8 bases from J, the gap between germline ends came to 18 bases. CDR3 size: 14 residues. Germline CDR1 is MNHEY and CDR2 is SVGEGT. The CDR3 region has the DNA TGTGCCAGCGGCCCTTTGGGGAGTGGCGAAAAACTGTTTTTT. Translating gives CASGPLGSGEKLFF.

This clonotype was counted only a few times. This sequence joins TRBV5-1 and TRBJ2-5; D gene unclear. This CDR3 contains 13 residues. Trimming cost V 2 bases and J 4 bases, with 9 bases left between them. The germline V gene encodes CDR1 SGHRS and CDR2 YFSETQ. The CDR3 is CASSLLNSETQYF. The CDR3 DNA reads TGCGCCAGCAGCTTACTAAATTCAGAGACCCAGTACTTC.